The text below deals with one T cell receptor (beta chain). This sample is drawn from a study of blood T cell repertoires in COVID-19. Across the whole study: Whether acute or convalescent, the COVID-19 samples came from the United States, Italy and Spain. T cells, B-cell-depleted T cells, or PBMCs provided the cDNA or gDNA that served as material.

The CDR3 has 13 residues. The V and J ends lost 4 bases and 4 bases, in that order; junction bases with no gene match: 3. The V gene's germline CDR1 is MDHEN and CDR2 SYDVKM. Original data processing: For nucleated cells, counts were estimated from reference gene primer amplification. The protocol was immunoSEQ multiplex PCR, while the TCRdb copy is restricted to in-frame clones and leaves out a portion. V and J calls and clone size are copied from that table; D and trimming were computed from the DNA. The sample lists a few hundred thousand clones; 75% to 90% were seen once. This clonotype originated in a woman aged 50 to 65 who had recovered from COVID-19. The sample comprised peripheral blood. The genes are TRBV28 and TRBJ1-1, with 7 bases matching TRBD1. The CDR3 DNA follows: TGTGCCAGCAGTTACTACAGGGGCACTGAAGCTTTCTTT. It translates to CASSYYRGTEAFF.